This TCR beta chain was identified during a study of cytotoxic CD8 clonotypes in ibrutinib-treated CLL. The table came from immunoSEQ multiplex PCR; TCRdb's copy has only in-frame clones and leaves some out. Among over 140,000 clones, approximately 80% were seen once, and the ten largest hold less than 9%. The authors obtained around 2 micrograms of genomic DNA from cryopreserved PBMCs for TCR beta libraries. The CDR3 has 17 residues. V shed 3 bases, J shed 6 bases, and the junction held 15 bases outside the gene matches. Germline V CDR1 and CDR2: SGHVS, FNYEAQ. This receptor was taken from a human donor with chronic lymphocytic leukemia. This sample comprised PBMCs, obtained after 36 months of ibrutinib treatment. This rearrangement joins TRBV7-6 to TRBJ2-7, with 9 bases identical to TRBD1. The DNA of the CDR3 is TGTGCCAGCAGCTTCAAGAATCCGGGACAGGGAGTCAGCGAGCAGTACTTC. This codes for CASSFKNPGQGVSEQYF.